These 16 T cell receptor beta chains originate from one sample sequenced in a study of Ad26.COV2.S vaccination and SARS-CoV-2 variants. Treatment defined: about 20 received Ad26.COV2.S at low or high dose, single or two shots; a few received placebo; per-sample allocation not given. Specimens were obtained on day 63 following the first vaccine or placebo injection. TCRdb's copy holds only in-frame clones and misses some; the assay was immunoSEQ multiplex PCR. The table includes some 340,000 clones, around four fifths detected once. The sequences come from peripheral blood, collected in a trial of Ad26.COV2.S vaccine versus placebo. These receptors originate from a person between 18 and 60 years old who received the Ad26.COV2.S COVID-19 vaccine or a placebo.

This clone showed up just once. The chain joins TRBV5-1 to TRBJ1-4, with 8 bases lining up with TRBD1. The CDR3 is made up of 15 amino acids. The junction had 7 bases not matched to a gene; V was cut back by 4 bases and J by 5 bases. Germline V CDR1 and CDR2: SGHRS, YFSETQ. The CDR3, as DNA: TGCGCCAGCAGCACCCGACAGGGGACGAATGAAAAACTGTTTTTT. Encoded protein: CASSTRQGTNEKLFF. Full variable domain (missing parts from reference TRBV5-1 and TRBJ1-4): KAGVTQTPRYLIKTRGQQVTLSCSPISGHRSVSWYQQTPGQGLQFLFEYFSETQRNKGNFPGRFSGRQFSNSRSEMNVSTLELGDSALYLCASSTRQGTNEKLFFGSGTQLSVL.

The rearrangement joins TRBV7-3 to TRBJ2-3; D uncertain. CDR1 is SGHTA, CDR2 FQGTGA, per germline. The CDR3 extends over 15 amino acids. The V and J ends lost 1 base and 6 bases respectively, with 14 bases between them. In DNA form, the CDR3 reads TGTGCCAGCAGCTTAAGCACGGACGACGGGGATACGCAGTATTTT. Its protein is CASSLSTDDGDTQYF.

The CDR3 nucleotides read TGTGCCAGTAGTCCTCGACAGGGGACAGATACGCAGTATTTT. Encoded protein: CASSPRQGTDTQYF. The chain joins TRBV19 to TRBJ2-3; 8 nucleotides agree with TRBD1. In germline, CDR1 is LNHDA, CDR2 SQIVND (reference sequence). The CDR3 spans 14 residues. V gave up 5 bases and J gave up 3 bases; unmatched junction bases: 4.

This clone came up a few times. The J gene is TRBJ2-2, the V gene TRBV10-1, with TRBD1 as a possible D gene (6 bases). Germline loops: CDR1 WNHNN, CDR2 SYGVQD (reference sequence). CDR3 length equals 15 residues. Trimming cost V 5 bases and J 3 bases, with 13 bases left between them. The DNA for the CDR3 is TGCGCCAGCAGTACCCAGGACAGTTACACCGGGGAGCTGTTTTTT. This translates into CASSTQDSYTGELFF.

The DNA for the CDR3 is TGCGCCAGCAGCTTGAAGGGGGGTTCTGAAGCTTTCTTT. It is translated as CASSLKGGSEAFF. The V call is TRBV5-1, the J call TRBJ1-1; weak D call: TRBD1 (6 bases). The CDR3 is made up of 13 amino acids. Germline V CDR1 and CDR2: SGHRS, YFSETQ. Trimming pared 1 base from V and 6 bases from J, leaving 10 bases between.

The chain employs TRBV2 and TRBJ1-3; D may be TRBD1 (5 bases). CDR1 and CDR2 from the germline V gene are SNHLY and FYNNEI. The CDR3 is 14 amino acids. The ends were cut back, 8 bases at V and 0 bases at J, with 11 bases in the middle. The CDR3 loop is CASGTVSSGNTIYF. As DNA, the CDR3 is TGTGCCAGCGGGACGGTGAGCTCTGGAAACACCATATATTTT. Supplemented by reference TRBV2 and TRBJ1-3, the full variable domain reads EPEVTQTPSHQVTQMGQEVILRCVPISNHLYFYWYRQILGQKVEFLVSFYNNEISEKSEIFDDQFSVERPDGSNFTLKIRSTKLEDSAMYFCASGTVSSGNTIYFGEGSWLTVV.

The chain has TRBV14 and TRBJ1-1, with D hard to call. Germline V gene data show CDR1 as SGHDN and CDR2 as FVKESK. Trimming shortened V by 7 bases and J by 2 bases, and 11 bases separated the two germline ends. The CDR3 is 13 amino acids. The CDR3 DNA is TGTGCCAGCAACTACGACACCAACACTGAAGCTTTCTTT. Translated, it gives CASNYDTNTEAFF.

The chain uses TRBV5-4 and TRBJ1-6; D uncertain. The length of the CDR3 is 18 residues. CDR1 and CDR2 (germline): SGHNT, YYREEE (reference sequence). Trimming removed 8 bases at V and 9 bases at J, with 30 bases between. The CDR3 nucleotides read TGTGCCAGTAACTTTCAGTGGGCGGACGCACGCCGCTTTTCACCCCTCCACTTT. Protein: CASNFQWADARRFSPLHF.

The rearrangement uses TRBV18 and TRBJ1-1; D uncertain. The V gene's germline CDR1 is KGHSH and CDR2 LQKENI. V lost 8 bases and J 4 bases, leaving 20 bases between the germline ends. This CDR3 is 15 amino acids long. The CDR3 is CASTVNRVSGTEAFF. DNA of the CDR3: TGTGCCAGCACAGTCAACCGGGTCTCGGGCACTGAAGCTTTCTTT.

V gene TRBV19 combines with J gene TRBJ2-7; the D gene is possibly TRBD2 (6 bases). The CDR3 is 12 amino acids. The V and J ends lost 10 bases and 1 base respectively, with 11 bases between them. The V gene's germline CDR1 is LNHDA and CDR2 SQIVND (reference sequence). CDR3 in DNA: TGTGCCACCAGCGGGCTTTCCTACGAGCAGTACTTC. Amino acid sequence: CATSGLSYEQYF. Complete variable domain (other parts from reference TRBV19 and TRBJ2-7): DGGITQSPKYLFRKEGQNVTLSCEQNLNHDAMYWYRQDPGQGLRLIYYSQIVNDFQKGDIAEGYSVSREKKESFPLTVTSAQKNPTAFYLCATSGLSYEQYFGPGTRLTVT.

In this sample, this clone turned up once. The J gene is TRBJ2-2, the V gene TRBV29-1; 8 positions match TRBD1. The trim removed 6 bases at V and 4 bases at J, leaving 10 bases unmatched. This CDR3 is built from 15 residues. The germline CDR1 and CDR2 sequences are SQVTM and ANQGSEA. The CDR3 DNA reads TGCAGCGTGAATGGACAGGGCGATGCCACCGGGGAGCTGTTTTTT. It is translated as CSVNGQGDATGELFF.

The chain couples TRBV15 to TRBJ2-7, with 8 bases that match TRBD1. V lost 1 base and J lost 0; bases outside the gene matches: 5. Per the germline V gene, CDR1 is LNHNV and CDR2 is YYDKDF (reference sequence). The CDR3 is 16 amino acids. The CDR3 nucleotides read TGTGCCACCAGCAGAGCGGTTCAGGGGGCCTCCTACGAGCAGTACTTC. Translation: CATSRAVQGASYEQYF.

The chain combines TRBV12-5 with TRBJ1-2; D is undetermined. The CDR3 has 13 residues. Germline values: CDR1 LGHNT, CDR2 FRNRAP. The V gene lost 6 bases and the J gene lost 7 bases, with 15 bases spanning the gap. The CDR3 is CASGQFIRGGYTF. The CDR3, as DNA: TGTGCTAGTGGCCAGTTTATACGTGGTGGCTACACCTTC. Full variable domain (rest looked up from reference TRBV12-5 and TRBJ1-2): DARVTQTPRHKVTEMGQEVTMRCQPILGHNTVFWYRQTMMQGLELLAYFRNRAPLDDSGMPKDRFSAEMPDATLATLKIQPSEPRDSAVYFCASGQFIRGGYTFGSGTRLTVV.

The chain couples TRBV12-3 or TRBV12-4 to TRBJ1-2, with D unresolved. The CDR3 sequence is 12 residues long. V shed 5 bases and J shed 5 bases, with 9 bases lying between them. This chain's CDR3 is CASSRGIYGYTF. The CDR3 nucleotides are TGTGCCAGCAGTCGGGGAATATATGGCTACACCTTC.

The chain uses TRBV11-2 and TRBJ1-2; 8 bases align to TRBD1. The germline V gene encodes CDR1 SGHAT and CDR2 FQNNGV. V shed 5 bases, J shed 7 bases, and the junction held 6 bases outside the gene matches. The CDR3 loop spans 13 amino acids. The CDR3 DNA is TGTGCCAGCAGCCCGACAGGGGTTGGTGGCTACACCTTC. Protein product: CASSPTGVGGYTF.

The chain links TRBV7-3 to TRBJ2-5, with D possibly being TRBD1 (5 bases). Germline assignment: CDR1 SGHTA and CDR2 FQGTGA. This CDR3 is 14 amino acids long. The germline V and J ends were trimmed by 3 bases and 2 bases, with 10 bases remaining between them. CDR3 sequence (DNA): TGTGCCAGCAGCTTCACAGGAGTACAAGAGACCCAGTACTTC. Translating gives CASSFTGVQETQYF.